A selection of T cell receptor beta chains follows, all from one sample in a study of T cell responses to AZD1222 COVID-19 vaccine. Clones were sequenced by immunoSEQ multiplex PCR, and TCRdb holds only the in-frame ones, with some missing. The sample contains approximately 190,000 clones, approximately 91% of which appear only once. This specimen consisted of peripheral blood, obtained on day 0 of AZD1222 vaccination. These receptors came from an adult in good health. The CDR3 runs from the conserved cysteine through the conserved F or W. A D gene is named only where the DNA matches it firmly. Clone size, where shown, is once, few, many, or a class for clones that have expanded.

J gene: TRBJ1-2
V gene: TRBV19
D gene: TRBD1
clone size: NA
CDR3 protein: CASSIARTGLYGYTF
CDR3 DNA: TGTGCCAGTAGTATTGCTCGGACAGGGCTCTATGGCTACACCTTC

J gene: TRBJ2-2
V gene: TRBV9
D gene: NA
clone size: once
CDR3 protein: CASSVASDPTNTGELFF
CDR3 DNA: TGTGCCAGCAGCGTAGCTAGCGACCCGACAAACACCGGGGAGCTGTTTTTT

J gene: TRBJ1-2
V gene: TRBV5-1
D gene: TRBD1
clone size: NA
CDR3 protein: CASSEGQGAFGYTF
CDR3 DNA: TGCGCCAGCAGCGAGGGACAGGGGGCGTTTGGCTACACCTTC

J gene: TRBJ1-1
V gene: TRBV28
D gene: NA
clone size: NA
CDR3 protein: CASSPRTRANTEAFF
CDR3 DNA: TGTGCCAGCAGTCCGCGGACCAGGGCGAACACTGAAGCTTTCTTT

J gene: TRBJ2-1
V gene: TRBV7-3
D gene: TRBD2
clone size: NA
CDR3 protein: CASSLSPGTSGRAGEQFF
CDR3 DNA: TGTGCCAGCAGCTTGAGCCCGGGGACTAGCGGGAGGGCCGGTGAGCAGTTCTTC

J gene: TRBJ2-3
V gene: TRBV3-1/TRBV3-2
D gene: TRBD2
clone size: NA
CDR3 protein: CASSLNLLAGGTDTQYF
CDR3 DNA: TGTGCCAGCAGCCTAAACTTACTAGCGGGGGGAACAGATACGCAGTATTTT

J gene: TRBJ2-7
V gene: TRBV2
D gene: NA
clone size: NA
CDR3 protein: CASSGRSSYEQYF
CDR3 DNA: TGTGCCAGCAGTGGGAGGAGCTCCTACGAGCAGTACTTC

J gene: TRBJ1-2
V gene: TRBV18
D gene: NA
clone size: NA
CDR3 protein: CASSPWTENYGYTF
CDR3 DNA: TGTGCCAGCTCACCTTGGACGGAAAACTATGGCTACACCTTC

J gene: TRBJ2-7
V gene: TRBV20-1
D gene: NA
clone size: NA
CDR3 protein: CSARGGYEQYF
CDR3 DNA: TGCAGTGCTAGAGGCGGGTACGAGCAGTACTTC

J gene: TRBJ2-3
V gene: TRBV25-1
D gene: NA
clone size: NA
CDR3 protein: CASSEPNTDTQYF
CDR3 DNA: TGTGCCAGCAGTGAACCCAACACAGATACGCAGTATTTT

J gene: TRBJ1-2
V gene: TRBV5-1
D gene: NA
clone size: NA
CDR3 protein: CASTPNSANYGYTF
CDR3 DNA: TGCGCCAGCACTCCGAACAGTGCCAACTATGGCTACACCTTC

J gene: TRBJ2-2
V gene: TRBV5-8
D gene: NA
clone size: NA
CDR3 protein: CASSSRTGELFF
CDR3 DNA: TGTGCCAGCAGCTCAAGGACCGGGGAGCTGTTTTTT

J gene: TRBJ2-1
V gene: TRBV7-9
D gene: NA
clone size: NA
CDR3 protein: CASTLGTSYNEQFF
CDR3 DNA: TGTGCCAGCACCTTAGGGACCTCCTACAATGAGCAGTTCTTC

J gene: TRBJ2-2
V gene: TRBV9
D gene: TRBD1
clone size: NA
CDR3 protein: CASSAWDRAAVTGELFF
CDR3 DNA: TGTGCCAGCAGCGCGTGGGACAGGGCCGCGGTCACCGGGGAGCTGTTTTTT

J gene: TRBJ1-2
V gene: TRBV5-6
D gene: NA
clone size: NA
CDR3 protein: CASSLAVTSYGYTF
CDR3 DNA: TGTGCCAGCAGCTTGGCCGTGACAAGCTATGGCTACACCTTC

J gene: TRBJ1-2
V gene: TRBV6-5
D gene: NA
clone size: NA
CDR3 protein: CATAVEGTHGYTF
CDR3 DNA: TGTGCCACAGCCGTGGAAGGGACGCACGGCTACACCTTC

J gene: TRBJ2-7
V gene: TRBV28
D gene: NA
clone size: NA
CDR3 protein: CASSRGQSYEQYF
CDR3 DNA: TGTGCCAGCAGTCGAGGACAGAGCTACGAGCAGTACTTC

J gene: TRBJ1-1
V gene: TRBV19
D gene: NA
clone size: NA
CDR3 protein: CASSIERGSTEAFF
CDR3 DNA: TGTGCCAGTAGTATCGAAAGGGGGAGCACTGAAGCTTTCTTT

J gene: TRBJ1-1
V gene: TRBV2
D gene: NA
clone size: NA
CDR3 protein: CASSESEIGAFF
CDR3 DNA: TGTGCCAGCAGTGAGTCGGAGATTGGAGCTTTCTTT

J gene: TRBJ2-1
V gene: TRBV5-1
D gene: NA
clone size: NA
CDR3 protein: CASSEVRGPGFDEQFF
CDR3 DNA: TGCGCCAGCAGCGAGGTTCGTGGCCCCGGGTTTGATGAGCAGTTCTTC

J gene: TRBJ2-7
V gene: TRBV27
D gene: NA
clone size: NA
CDR3 protein: CASSFLPGTHEQYF
CDR3 DNA: TGTGCCAGCAGTTTCTTGCCAGGGACCCACGAGCAGTACTTC

J gene: TRBJ2-7
V gene: TRBV27
D gene: TRBD1
clone size: NA
CDR3 protein: CASSLTTGGYEQYF
CDR3 DNA: TGTGCCAGCAGTTTAACTACAGGGGGCTACGAGCAGTACTTC

J gene: TRBJ1-1
V gene: TRBV20-1
D gene: NA
clone size: NA
CDR3 protein: CSASRADEAFF
CDR3 DNA: TGCAGTGCGAGTCGGGCAGACGAAGCTTTCTTT

J gene: TRBJ2-1
V gene: TRBV11-1
D gene: NA
clone size: NA
CDR3 protein: CASSLRPDRWGWEQFF
CDR3 DNA: TGTGCCAGCAGCTTACGGCCAGACCGATGGGGATGGGAGCAGTTCTTC

J gene: TRBJ2-7
V gene: TRBV27
D gene: TRBD2
clone size: once
CDR3 protein: CASSQLAGEGLREQYF
CDR3 DNA: TGTGCCAGCAGTCAACTAGCGGGAGAGGGTTTGAGGGAGCAGTACTTC

J gene: TRBJ1-6
V gene: TRBV9
D gene: TRBD1
clone size: NA
CDR3 protein: CASSASQGANSPLHF
CDR3 DNA: TGTGCCAGCAGCGCCTCCCAGGGGGCGAATTCACCCCTCCACTTT

J gene: TRBJ2-7
V gene: TRBV15
D gene: TRBD1
clone size: NA
CDR3 protein: CATSTGTGGFYEQYF
CDR3 DNA: TGTGCCACCAGCACCGGGACAGGGGGCTTCTACGAGCAGTACTTC

J gene: TRBJ2-3
V gene: TRBV7-8
D gene: TRBD2
clone size: NA
CDR3 protein: CASRTSGHGTDTQYF
CDR3 DNA: TGTGCCAGCAGAACTAGCGGGCACGGCACAGATACGCAGTATTTT

J gene: TRBJ1-1
V gene: TRBV7-2
D gene: NA
clone size: once
CDR3 protein: CASNPHSTTNTEAFF
CDR3 DNA: TGTGCCAGCAACCCCCATTCGACGACTAACACTGAAGCTTTCTTT